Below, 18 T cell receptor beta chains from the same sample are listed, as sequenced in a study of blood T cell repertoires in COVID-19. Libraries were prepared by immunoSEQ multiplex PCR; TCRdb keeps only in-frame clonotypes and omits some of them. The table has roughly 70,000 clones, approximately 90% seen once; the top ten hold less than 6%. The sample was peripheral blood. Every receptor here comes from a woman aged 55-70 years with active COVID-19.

The CDR3 DNA reads TGCGCCAGCAGGAGAGACAGGCCAGAAGAGACCCAGTACTTC. Amino acid sequence: CASRRDRPEETQYF. The gene calls are TRBV5-1 and TRBJ2-5; D perhaps matches TRBD1 (6 bases). Germline V gives CDR1 SGHRS, CDR2 YFSETQ. CDR3 length equals 14 residues. V dropped 5 bases and J dropped 3 bases, with 14 bases sitting between them.

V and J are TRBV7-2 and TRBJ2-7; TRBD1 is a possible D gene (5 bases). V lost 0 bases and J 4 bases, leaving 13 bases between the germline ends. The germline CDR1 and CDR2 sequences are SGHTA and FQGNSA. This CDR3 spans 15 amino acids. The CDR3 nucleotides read TGTGCCAGCAGCTTAGCGCAGGGCCCCACTTACGAGCAGTACTTC. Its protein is CASSLAQGPTYEQYF. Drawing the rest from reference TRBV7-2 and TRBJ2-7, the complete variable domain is GAGVSQSPSNKVTEKGKDVELRCDPISGHTALYWYRQSLGQGLEFLIYFQGNSAPDKSGLPSDRFSAERTGGSVSTLTIQRTQQEDSAVYLCASSLAQGPTYEQYFGPGTRLTVT.

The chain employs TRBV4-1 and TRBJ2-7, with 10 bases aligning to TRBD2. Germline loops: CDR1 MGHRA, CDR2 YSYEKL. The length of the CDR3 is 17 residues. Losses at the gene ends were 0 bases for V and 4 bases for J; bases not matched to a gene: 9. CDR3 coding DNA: TGCGCCAGCAGCCAAGAAGGTCCAGCGGGAGGGCCTTACGAGCAGTACTTC. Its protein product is CASSQEGPAGGPYEQYF.

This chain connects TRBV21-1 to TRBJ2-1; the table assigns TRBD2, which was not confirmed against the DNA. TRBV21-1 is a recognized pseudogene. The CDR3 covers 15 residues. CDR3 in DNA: TGTGCCAGCAGCACCTCTAGCGGATCCACAAATGAGCAGTTCTTC. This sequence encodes CASSTSSGSTNEQFF.

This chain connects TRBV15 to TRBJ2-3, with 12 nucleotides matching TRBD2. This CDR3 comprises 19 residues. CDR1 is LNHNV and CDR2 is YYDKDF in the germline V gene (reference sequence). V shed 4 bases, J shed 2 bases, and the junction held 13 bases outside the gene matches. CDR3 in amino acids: CATSTRTSGNTPPTDTQYF. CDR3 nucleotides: TGTGCCACCAGCACCAGGACTAGCGGGAACACCCCCCCCACAGATACGCAGTATTTT.

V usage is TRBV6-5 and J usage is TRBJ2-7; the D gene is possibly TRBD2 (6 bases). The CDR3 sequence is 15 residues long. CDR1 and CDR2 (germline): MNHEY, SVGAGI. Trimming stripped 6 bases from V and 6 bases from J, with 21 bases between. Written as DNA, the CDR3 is TGTGCCAGCAGGTCCGTAGGAGGGTCCCGGCTCGAGCAGTACTTC. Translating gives CASRSVGGSRLEQYF.

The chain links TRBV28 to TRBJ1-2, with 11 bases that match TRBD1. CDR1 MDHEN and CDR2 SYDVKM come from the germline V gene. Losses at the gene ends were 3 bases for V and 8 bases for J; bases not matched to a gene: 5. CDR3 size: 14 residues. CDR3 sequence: CASSFAGQGGGYTF. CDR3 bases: TGTGCCAGCAGTTTTGCGGGACAGGGGGGAGGCTACACCTTC.

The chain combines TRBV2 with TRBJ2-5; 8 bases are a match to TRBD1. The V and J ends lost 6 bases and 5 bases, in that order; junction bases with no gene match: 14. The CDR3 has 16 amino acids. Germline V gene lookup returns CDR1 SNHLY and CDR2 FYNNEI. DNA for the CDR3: TGTGCCAGCAGGAGCATACGGCTTAGGGACAGGGAGACCCAGTACTTC. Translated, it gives CASRSIRLRDRETQYF.

The DNA for the CDR3 is TGTGCCAGCATTAGAGGCCTGCCGTCCTACGAGCAGTACTTC. Amino acid sequence: CASIRGLPSYEQYF. The chain links TRBV2 to TRBJ2-7; no reliable D call. The CDR3 consists of 14 residues. V was trimmed by 7 bases and J by 1 base, leaving 14 bases between them. Germline loops: CDR1 SNHLY, CDR2 FYNNEI.

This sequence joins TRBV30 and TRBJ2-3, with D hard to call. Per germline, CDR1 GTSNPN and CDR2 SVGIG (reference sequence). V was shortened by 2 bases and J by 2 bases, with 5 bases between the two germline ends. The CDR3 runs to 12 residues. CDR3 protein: CAWSRVTDTQYF. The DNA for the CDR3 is TGTGCCTGGAGTCGGGTCACAGATACGCAGTATTTT.

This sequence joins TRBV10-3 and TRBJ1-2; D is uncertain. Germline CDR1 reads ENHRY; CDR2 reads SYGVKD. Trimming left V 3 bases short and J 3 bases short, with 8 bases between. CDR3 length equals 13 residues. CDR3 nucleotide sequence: TGTGCCATCAGTGAAGAGGGAGACTATGGCTACACCTTC. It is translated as CAISEEGDYGYTF.

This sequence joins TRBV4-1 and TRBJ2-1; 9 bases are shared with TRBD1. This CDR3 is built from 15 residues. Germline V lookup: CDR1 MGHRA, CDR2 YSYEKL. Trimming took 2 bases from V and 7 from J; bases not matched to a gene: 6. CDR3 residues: CASSQFGTGMNEQFF. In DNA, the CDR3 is TGCGCCAGCAGCCAATTCGGGACAGGGATGAATGAGCAGTTCTTC.

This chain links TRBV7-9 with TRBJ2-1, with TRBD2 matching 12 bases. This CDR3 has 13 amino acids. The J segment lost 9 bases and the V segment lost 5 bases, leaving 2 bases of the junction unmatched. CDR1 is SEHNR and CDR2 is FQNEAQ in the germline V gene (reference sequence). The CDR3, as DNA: TGTGCCAGCAGCCGACTAGCGGGAGTTGAGCAGTTCTTC. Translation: CASSRLAGVEQFF.

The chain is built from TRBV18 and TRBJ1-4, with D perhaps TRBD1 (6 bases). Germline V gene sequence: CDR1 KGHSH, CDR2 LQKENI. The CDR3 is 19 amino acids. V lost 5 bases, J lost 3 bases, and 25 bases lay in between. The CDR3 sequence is CASSKDRPHESLANEKLFF. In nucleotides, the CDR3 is TGTGCCAGCTCAAAAGACAGGCCCCACGAAAGCCTGGCTAATGAAAAACTGTTTTTT.

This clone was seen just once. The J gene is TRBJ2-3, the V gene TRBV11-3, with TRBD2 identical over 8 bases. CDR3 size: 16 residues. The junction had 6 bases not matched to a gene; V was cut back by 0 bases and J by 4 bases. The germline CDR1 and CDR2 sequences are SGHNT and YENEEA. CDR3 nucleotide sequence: TGTGCCAGCAGCTTAGATCCGGGAGGGCCACCAGATACGCAGTATTTT. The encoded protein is CASSLDPGGPPDTQYF.

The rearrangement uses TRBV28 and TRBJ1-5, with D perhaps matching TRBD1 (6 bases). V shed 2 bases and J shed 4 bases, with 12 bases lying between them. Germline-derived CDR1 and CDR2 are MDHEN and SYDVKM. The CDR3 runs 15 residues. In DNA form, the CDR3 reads TGTGCCAGCAGTTTACACACAGGGTGGAATCAGCCCCAGCATTTT. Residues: CASSLHTGWNQPQHF.

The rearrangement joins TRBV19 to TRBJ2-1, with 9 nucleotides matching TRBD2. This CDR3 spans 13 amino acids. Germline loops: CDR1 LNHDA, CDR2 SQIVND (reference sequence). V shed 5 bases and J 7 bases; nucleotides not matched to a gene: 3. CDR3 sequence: CASSGGRVNEQFF. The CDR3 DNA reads TGTGCCAGTAGTGGCGGGAGGGTTAATGAGCAGTTCTTC.

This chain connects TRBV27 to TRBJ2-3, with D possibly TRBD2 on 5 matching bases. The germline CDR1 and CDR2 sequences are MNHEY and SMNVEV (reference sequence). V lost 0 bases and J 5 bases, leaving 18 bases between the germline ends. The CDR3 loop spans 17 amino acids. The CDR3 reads CASSLSGSGGWGDTQYF. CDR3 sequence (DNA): TGTGCCAGCAGTTTATCAGGGTCCGGCGGGTGGGGAGATACGCAGTATTTT.